Listed below are T cell receptor beta chains from one sample, sequenced in a study of blood T cell repertoires in COVID-19. Sequencing was performed with immunoSEQ multiplex PCR; in TCRdb, only in-frame clones are kept and a portion is missing. The table includes tens of thousands of clones, 86% detected once. What was sequenced was peripheral blood. The receptors were gathered from a man aged 60-69 years with acute or convalescent COVID-19. The CDR3 runs from the conserved cysteine through the conserved F or W. D genes are given only for firm matches.

j_call,v_call,d_call,cdr3_aa,cdr3_nt
TRBJ1-2,TRBV19,TRBD1,CASSTSTGGNYGYTF,TGTGCCAGTAGTACCTCGACAGGGGGTAACTATGGCTACACCTTC
TRBJ2-7,TRBV5-1,TRBD1,CASSLWPGQGSYEQYF,TGCGCCAGCAGCTTGTGGCCGGGACAGGGGAGCTACGAGCAGTACTTC
TRBJ1-6,TRBV2,-,CASRPDGQNSPLHF,TGTGCCAGCAGACCCGACGGACAGAATTCACCCCTCCACTTT
TRBJ2-6,TRBV30,TRBD2,CAWSGSGRSGANVLTF,TGTGCCTGGAGTGGGAGCGGGAGGTCCGGGGCCAACGTCCTGACTTTC
TRBJ2-7,TRBV6-5,TRBD1,CASRQGAPGPRYF,TGTGCCAGCAGACAGGGGGCACCCGGCCCCAGGTACTTC
TRBJ2-6,TRBV7-9,TRBD2,CASSSPSGGSSGANVLTF,TGTGCCAGCAGTTCCCCTAGCGGGGGCAGCTCTGGGGCCAACGTCCTGACTTTC
TRBJ1-1,TRBV5-4,-,CASSLGGRNTEAFF,TGTGCCAGCAGCTTGGGCGGCAGAAACACTGAAGCTTTCTTT
TRBJ2-3,TRBV14,-,CASSQVPGGFTDTQYF,TGTGCCAGCAGCCAAGTACCGGGGGGCTTCACAGATACGCAGTATTTT
TRBJ2-1,TRBV6-2/TRBV6-3,-,CASSSLNEQFF,TGTGCCAGCAGTTCCCTCAATGAGCAGTTCTTC
TRBJ2-2,TRBV9,-,CASSPASTNTGELFF,TGTGCCAGCAGTCCCGCGTCTACGAACACCGGGGAGCTGTTTTTT
TRBJ1-2,TRBV27,TRBD1,CASRTGIDGYTF,TGTGCCAGCAGGACAGGGATAGATGGCTACACCTTC
TRBJ2-7,TRBV5-1,TRBD2,CASARGGVTYEQYF,TGCGCGAGCGCAAGGGGAGGGGTCACCTACGAGCAGTACTTC
TRBJ1-5,TRBV10-3,-,CAISGTGTPQHF,TGTGCCATCAGTGGTACCGGGACACCCCAGCATTTT
TRBJ2-1,TRBV7-2,TRBD2,CASSFEGLAGHEQFF,TGTGCCAGCAGCTTCGAGGGACTAGCGGGTCATGAGCAGTTCTTC
TRBJ2-5,TRBV18,TRBD2,CASSTSVLWETQYF,TGTGCCAGCTCAACTAGCGTACTATGGGAGACCCAGTACTTC
TRBJ1-6,TRBV19,TRBD1,CASSLRQGHNSPLHF,TGTGCCAGTAGCCTTCGACAGGGGCATAATTCACCCCTCCACTTT
TRBJ1-6,TRBV5-4,-,CASSLKGGENSPLHF,TGTGCCAGCAGCTTGAAGGGGGGGGAAAATTCACCCCTCCACTTT